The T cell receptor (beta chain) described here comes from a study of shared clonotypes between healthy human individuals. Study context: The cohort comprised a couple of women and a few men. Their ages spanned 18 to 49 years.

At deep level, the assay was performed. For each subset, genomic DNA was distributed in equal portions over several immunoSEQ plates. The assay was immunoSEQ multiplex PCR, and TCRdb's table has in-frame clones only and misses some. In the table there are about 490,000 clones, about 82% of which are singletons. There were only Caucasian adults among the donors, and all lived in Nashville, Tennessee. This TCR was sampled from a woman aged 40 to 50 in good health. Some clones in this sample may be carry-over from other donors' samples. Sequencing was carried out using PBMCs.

CDR3 region: CASSSTLNTEAFF. CDR3 coding DNA: TGTGCCAGCAGCTCAACACTGAACACTGAAGCTTTCTTT. The chain joins TRBV2 to TRBJ1-1; D is ambiguous. Trimming cost V 6 bases and J 0 bases, with 8 bases left between them. Per the germline V gene, CDR1 is SNHLY and CDR2 is FYNNEI. The CDR3 runs to 13 residues.